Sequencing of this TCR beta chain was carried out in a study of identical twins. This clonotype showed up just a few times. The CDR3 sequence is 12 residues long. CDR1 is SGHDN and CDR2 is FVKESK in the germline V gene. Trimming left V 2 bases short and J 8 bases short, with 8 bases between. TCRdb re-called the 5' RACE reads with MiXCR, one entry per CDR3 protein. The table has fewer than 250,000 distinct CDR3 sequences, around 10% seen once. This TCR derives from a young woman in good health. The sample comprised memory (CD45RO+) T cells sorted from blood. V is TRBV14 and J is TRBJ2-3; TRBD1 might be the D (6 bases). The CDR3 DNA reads TGTGCCAGCAGCCAACAGGGGATTACGCAGTATTTT. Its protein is CASSQQGITQYF.